Presented here are 25 T cell receptor beta chains from one specimen sequenced in a study of T-cell reconstitution after alpha-beta-depleted transplantation in children. Library preparation (for TCRbeta) was performed with unique molecular identifiers. TCRdb redid the calling of the PCR reads with MiXCR, one entry per CDR3 protein. The data show roughly 300,000 distinct CDR3 sequences, roughly 12% seen once. The specimen comprised peripheral blood, sampled 180 days after TCRalphabeta/CD19-depleted stem cell transplant. The receptors originated from a male patient between 2 and 15 years old who had a stem cell transplant for chronic granulomatous disease, so the T cells may come from the graft donor.

Ten or more counts support this clonotype. This chain connects TRBV28 to TRBJ2-7, with D maybe TRBD1 (5 bases). In germline, CDR1 is MDHEN, CDR2 SYDVKM. The CDR3 is made up of 14 amino acids. The ends were cut back, 3 bases at V and 8 bases at J, with 17 bases in the middle. The CDR3 nucleotides are TGTGCCAGCAGTTTTCGTTCAGGGCAAAGAAAGCAGTACTTC. Amino acid sequence: CASSFRSGQRKQYF.

In its sample, this clonotype was seen many times. The chain recombines TRBV11-2 with TRBJ2-7, with TRBD2 as a possible D gene (5 bases). The CDR3 is 12 amino acids. Germline CDR1 SGHAT, CDR2 FQNNGV. With 2 bases removed from V and 3 bases from J, the gap between germline ends came to 5 bases. The CDR3, as DNA: TGTGCCAGCAGCTTAACTAGCTACGAGCAGTACTTC. This translates into CASSLTSYEQYF.

Notes on this clonotype: A much larger clone lies one base from this, so it may be a read error. The chain carries TRBV6-5 and TRBJ1-1, with 9 bases identical to TRBD1. V lost 4 bases and J lost 6; bases outside the gene matches: 6. Germline lookup yields CDR1 MNHEY and CDR2 SVGAGI. This CDR3 is built from 14 residues. CDR3 protein: CASSFTGGKSEAFF. CDR3 in DNA: TGTGCCAGCAGTTTTACAGGGGGCAAGTCTGAAGCTTTCTTT.

There are many counts of this clonotype. This rearrangement joins TRBV16 to TRBJ2-7; D not certain. Germline V CDR1 and CDR2: KGHSY, FQNENV. The CDR3 extends over 12 amino acids. The ends were cut back, 0 bases at V and 11 bases at J, with 11 bases in the middle. CDR3 amino acids: CASSQSSVTKYF. CDR3 sequence (DNA): TGTGCCAGCAGCCAATCGAGCGTGACGAAGTACTTC.

This clonotype came up many times. V is TRBV29-1 and J is TRBJ1-4; 7 bases fit TRBD1. From germline, CDR1 is SQVTM and CDR2 ANQGSEA. V shed 5 bases and J 10 bases; nucleotides not matched to a gene: 13. The CDR3 runs to 14 residues. The DNA for the CDR3 is TGCAGCGTTTCCAGGGGGGCCCAGAGTGGAAAACTGTTTTTT. This translates into CSVSRGAQSGKLFF.

Remarks on this clonotype: A much larger clone differs by one base, so this may be a read error. This chain connects TRBV7-2 to TRBJ1-5, with D unclear. The CDR3 is 15 amino acids. Deletions cut 5 bases from V and 0 bases from J, with 11 bases between. The germline V gene has CDR1 SGHTA and CDR2 FQGNSA. The CDR3 reads CTSSEIYYSNQPQHF. As DNA, the CDR3 is TGTACCAGCAGCGAAATTTATTATAGCAATCAGCCCCAGCATTTT. Based on the CDR3 plus reference TRBV7-2 and TRBJ1-5, the full variable domain is GAGVSQSPSNKVTEKGKDVELRCDPISGHTALYWYRQSLGQGLEFLIYFQGNSAPDKSGLPSDRFSAERTGGSVSTLTIQRTQQEDSAVYLCTSSEIYYSNQPQHFGDGTRLSIL.

Ten or more counts support this clonotype. This chain joins TRBV4-3 and TRBJ2-5, with D perhaps being TRBD1 or TRBD2 (6 bases each). Trimming took 1 base from V and 6 from J, leaving 15 bases between them. The CDR3 loop spans 15 amino acids. Germline CDR1 is LGHNA and CDR2 is YSLEER. In DNA, the CDR3 is TGCGCCAGCAGCCAAGCCCGGGGGCGCGGAAAGACCCAGTACTTC. Translated: CASSQARGRGKTQYF.

This clonotype was counted between two and nine times. This chain links TRBV7-9 with TRBJ2-3; TRBD2 matches 8 bases. Germline CDR1 is SEHNR and CDR2 is FQNEAQ (reference sequence). The CDR3 has 16 residues. Germline trimming cut 3 bases from V and 4 bases from J; bases unmatched to any gene: 9. CDR3 DNA sequence: TGTGCCAGCAGCTTTTGGACTAGCTTCGGAGCAGATACGCAGTATTTT. It codes for CASSFWTSFGADTQYF.

This clonotype was seen many times. The rearrangement links TRBV6-1 to TRBJ2-7; D is perhaps TRBD2 (6 bases). CDR1 and CDR2 (germline): MNHNS, SASEGT. Trimming shortened V by 9 bases and J by 0 bases, and 15 bases separated the two germline ends. The CDR3 covers 14 residues. As DNA, the CDR3 is TGTGCCAGTAAACGGTCCGGGAGCTCCTACGAGCAGTACTTC. Its protein product is CASKRSGSSYEQYF.

The chain couples TRBV15 to TRBJ2-7; D uncertain. CDR1 and CDR2 from the germline V gene are LNHNV and YYDKDF (reference sequence). This CDR3 spans 13 amino acids. The ends were cut back, 0 bases at V and 3 bases at J, with 6 bases in the middle. This chain's CDR3 is CATSRDVSYEQYF. The CDR3 DNA reads as TGTGCCACCAGCAGAGATGTGAGCTACGAGCAGTACTTC. Combining the CDR3 with reference TRBV15 and TRBJ2-7 gives the whole variable domain DAMVIQNPRYQVTQFGKPVTLSCSQTLNHNVMYWYQQKSSQAPKLLFHYYDKDFNNEADTPDNFQSRRPNTSFCFLDIRSPGLGDTAMYLCATSRDVSYEQYFGPGTRLTVT.

As to this clonotype: A much larger clone sits a single nucleotide away, making a read error possible. The chain carries TRBV29-1 and TRBJ1-2; D gene unclear. Germline CDR1 reads SQVTM; CDR2 reads ANQGSEA. CDR3 length: 14 residues. The CDR3 nucleotides are TGCAGCGTTGAGTTGTCAGTATTTCCCTATGGCTACTCCTTC. This gives the protein CSVELSVFPYGYSF.

This clonotype was picked up one time. This sequence may be a read error, since a much larger clone differs from it by one base. The gene calls are TRBV7-3 and TRBJ2-1; D gene ambiguous. CDR3 length: 13 amino acids. Germline CDR1 SGHTA, CDR2 FQGTGA. The CDR3 protein is CASSLNSYLEPFF. In DNA form, the CDR3 reads TGTGCCAGCAGCTTAAACAGTTACCTTGAGCCGTTCTTC.

This clonotype was observed many times. This rearrangement joins TRBV5-5 to TRBJ2-7; D call uncertain. With 0 bases removed from V and 2 bases from J, the gap between germline ends came to 9 bases. Germline CDR1 and CDR2: SGHKS and YYEKEE (reference sequence). The CDR3 loop spans 14 amino acids. CDR3 sequence reads: CASSLVVPPYEQYF. CDR3 in DNA: TGTGCCAGCAGCTTGGTGGTCCCCCCCTACGAGCAGTACTTC. Full variable domain (missing parts from reference TRBV5-5 and TRBJ2-7): DAGVTQSPTHLIKTRGQQVTLRCSPISGHKSVSWYQQVLGQGPQFIFQYYEKEERGRGNFPDRFSARQFPNYSSELNVNALLLGDSALYLCASSLVVPPYEQYFGPGTRLTVT.

This clonotype was counted many times. This chain connects TRBV28 to TRBJ2-7; D might be TRBD2 (6 bases). CDR3 length: 13 amino acids. Germline assignment: CDR1 MDHEN and CDR2 SYDVKM. The V end lost 8 bases, the J end lost 4 bases, and 15 bases lay between the germline ends. The CDR3 sequence: CASEEGGRYEQYF. The CDR3 DNA is TGTGCCAGCGAAGAGGGAGGTAGATACGAGCAGTACTTC.

This clonotype has a count of ten or more. The V call is TRBV29-1, the J call TRBJ2-1, with 10 bases aligning to TRBD1. V gave up 4 bases and J gave up 3 bases; unmatched junction bases: 6. CDR3 length equals 15 residues. The germline V gene encodes CDR1 SQVTM and CDR2 ANQGSEA. The CDR3 coding sequence is TGCAGCGTTGCCGGACAGGGGGTCAACTACAATGAGCAGTTCTTC. As protein: CSVAGQGVNYNEQFF.

The table lists this clonotype with many counts. This chain uses TRBV20-1 with TRBJ2-1; TRBD2 agrees at 10 bases. V was pared by 6 bases and J by 2 bases, with 4 bases of the junction left unmatched. The length of the CDR3 is 14 residues. Germline V CDR1 and CDR2: DFQATT, SNEGSKA (reference sequence). The CDR3 sequence is CSAPLAGAYNEQFF. For the CDR3, the DNA is TGCAGTGCGCCCCTAGCGGGAGCCTACAATGAGCAGTTCTTC.

This chain joins TRBV18 and TRBJ1-1, with a tentative D call TRBD1 (5 bases). V was cut by 5 bases and J by 6 bases, with 13 bases left in between. The CDR3 length is 13 residues. CDR1 and CDR2 (germline): KGHSH, LQKENI. For the CDR3, the DNA is TGTGCCAGCTCATCCGACCCGGGGGCTGAAGCTTTCTTT. This sequence encodes CASSSDPGAEAFF.

Remarks on this clonotype: The junction shows a germline mismatch at one end, possibly a read error. J is TRBJ2-6 and V is TRBV5-4; D gene ambiguous. CDR3 size: 14 residues. Per germline, CDR1 SGHNT and CDR2 YYREEE (reference sequence). CDR3 coding DNA: TGTGCCAGGAGCTTTTTCGGTGGGGCCAACGTCCTGACTTTC. It translates to CARSFFGGANVLTF.

Worth noting for this clonotype: This may stem from a read error, because a much larger clone lies one nucleotide away. The chain joins TRBV20-1 to TRBJ2-4, with D unresolved. Germline assignment: CDR1 DFQATT and CDR2 SNEGSKA (reference sequence). The length of the CDR3 is 12 residues. Trimming took 4 bases from V and 4 from J, leaving 8 bases between them. This CDR3 is CSAMAWKNIQYF. In DNA, the CDR3 is TGCAGTGCTATGGCGTGGAAAAACATTCAGTACTTC.

At least ten counts were recorded for this clonotype. The chain links TRBV11-2 to TRBJ2-5, with D perhaps matching TRBD1 (5 bases). Germline values: CDR1 SGHAT, CDR2 FQNNGV. The CDR3 covers 16 residues. V lost 5 bases, J lost 4 bases, and 20 bases lay in between. The chain's CDR3 is CASSPDFRRERETQYF. CDR3 DNA: TGTGCCAGCAGCCCAGACTTCCGCAGGGAAAGAGAGACCCAGTACTTC.

This clonotype was observed at least ten times. The V gene is TRBV11-2, the J gene TRBJ2-7, with 7 nucleotides matching TRBD2. The length of the CDR3 is 15 residues. Germline CDR1 reads SGHAT; CDR2 reads FQNNGV. V shed 2 bases, J shed 3 bases, and the junction held 7 bases outside the gene matches. CDR3 loop: CASSLIGLAVYEQYF. CDR3 DNA: TGTGCCAGCAGCTTAATTGGGCTAGCGGTCTACGAGCAGTACTTC.

On this clonotype: This clone may be a read error of a much larger clone one base away. The chain has TRBV6-1 and TRBJ2-5; D possibly corresponds to TRBD2 (5 bases). The CDR3 contains 15 residues. Germline V lookup: CDR1 MNHNS, CDR2 SASEGT. CDR3 sequence (DNA): TGTGCCAGCAGTGAAGAGCGGCTAGCTCGAGAGACCCAGTGCTTC. Translation: CASSEERLARETQCF.

This clonotype was counted at least ten times. The chain couples TRBV10-3 to TRBJ2-3, with 7 bases lining up with TRBD2. This CDR3 has 11 residues. The germline CDR1 and CDR2 sequences are ENHRY and SYGVKD. Losses at the gene ends were 10 bases for V and 4 bases for J; bases not matched to a gene: 2. The CDR3 DNA reads as TGTGCCAATGGACTAGCAGATACGCAGTATTTT. Protein: CANGLADTQYF.

This clonotype showed up many times. V usage is TRBV29-1 and J usage is TRBJ2-1; 7 bases align to TRBD1. Germline trimming cut 1 base from V and 4 bases from J; bases unmatched to any gene: 7. Germline values: CDR1 SQVTM, CDR2 ANQGSEA. CDR3 length equals 15 residues. The CDR3, as DNA: TGCAGCGTTGAAGGGGAACAGGGGCTTTACAATGAGCAGTTCTTC. Protein: CSVEGEQGLYNEQFF.

At least ten counts were recorded for this clonotype. The V gene is TRBV7-3, the J gene TRBJ2-1; 9 positions match TRBD2. V trimming: 5 bases; J trimming: 9 bases; junction bases outside the gene matches: 11. The CDR3 contains 15 residues. The germline gives CDR1 SGHTA, CDR2 FQGTGA. The CDR3 sequence: CASSPSGSGRIEQFF. CDR3 sequence (DNA): TGTGCCAGCAGCCCCTCGGGTAGCGGGAGAATTGAGCAGTTCTTC.